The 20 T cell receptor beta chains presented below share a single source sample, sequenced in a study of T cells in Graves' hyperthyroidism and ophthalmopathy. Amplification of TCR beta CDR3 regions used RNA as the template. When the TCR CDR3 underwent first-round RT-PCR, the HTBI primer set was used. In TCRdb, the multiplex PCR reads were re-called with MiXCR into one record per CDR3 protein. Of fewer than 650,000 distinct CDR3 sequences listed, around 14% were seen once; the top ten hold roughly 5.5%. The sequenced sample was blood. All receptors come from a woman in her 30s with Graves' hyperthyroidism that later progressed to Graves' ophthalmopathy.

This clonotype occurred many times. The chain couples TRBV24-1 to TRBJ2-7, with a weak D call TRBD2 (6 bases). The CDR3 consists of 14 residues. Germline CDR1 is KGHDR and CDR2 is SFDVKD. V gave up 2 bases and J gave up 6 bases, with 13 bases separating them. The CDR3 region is CATSDSGGVGEQYF. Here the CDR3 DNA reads TGTGCCACCAGTGATTCAGGCGGGGTTGGCGAGCAGTACTTC.

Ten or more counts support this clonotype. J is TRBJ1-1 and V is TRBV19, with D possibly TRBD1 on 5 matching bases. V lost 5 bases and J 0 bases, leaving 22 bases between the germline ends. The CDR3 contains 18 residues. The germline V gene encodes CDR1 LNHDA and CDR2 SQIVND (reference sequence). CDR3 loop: CASSAGDPGGLMNTEAFF. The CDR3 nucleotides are TGTGCCAGTAGTGCCGGGGACCCCGGGGGGTTAATGAACACTGAAGCTTTCTTT.

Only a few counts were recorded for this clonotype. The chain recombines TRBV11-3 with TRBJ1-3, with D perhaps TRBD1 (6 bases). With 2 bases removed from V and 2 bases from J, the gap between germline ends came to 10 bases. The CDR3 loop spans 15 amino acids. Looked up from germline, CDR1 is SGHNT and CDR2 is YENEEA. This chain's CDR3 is CASSLRQAAGNTIYF. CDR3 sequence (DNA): TGTGCCAGCAGCTTAAGACAGGCAGCTGGAAACACCATATATTTT.

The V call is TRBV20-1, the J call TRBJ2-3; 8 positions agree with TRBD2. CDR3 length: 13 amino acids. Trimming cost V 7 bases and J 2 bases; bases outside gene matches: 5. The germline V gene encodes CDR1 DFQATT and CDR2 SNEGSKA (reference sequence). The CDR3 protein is CSVLAGPTDTQYF. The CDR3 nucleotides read TGCAGTGTGCTAGCGGGCCCCACAGATACGCAGTATTTT.

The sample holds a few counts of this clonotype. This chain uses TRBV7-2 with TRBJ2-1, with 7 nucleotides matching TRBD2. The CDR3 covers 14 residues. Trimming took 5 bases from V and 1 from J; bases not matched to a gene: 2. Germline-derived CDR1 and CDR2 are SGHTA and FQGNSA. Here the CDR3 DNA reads TGTGCCAGCAGCCCAGCGGGATCCTACAATGAGCAGTTCTTC. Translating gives CASSPAGSYNEQFF. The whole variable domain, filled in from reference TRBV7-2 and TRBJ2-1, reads GAGVSQSPSNKVTEKGKDVELRCDPISGHTALYWYRQSLGQGLEFLIYFQGNSAPDKSGLPSDRFSAERTGGSVSTLTIQRTQQEDSAVYLCASSPAGSYNEQFFGPGTRLTVL.

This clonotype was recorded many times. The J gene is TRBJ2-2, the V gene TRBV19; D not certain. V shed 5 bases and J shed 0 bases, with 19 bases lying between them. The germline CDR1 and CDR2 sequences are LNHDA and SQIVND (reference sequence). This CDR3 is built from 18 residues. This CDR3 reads CASSPNWPGAANTGELFF. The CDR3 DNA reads TGTGCCAGTAGTCCCAATTGGCCGGGCGCGGCGAACACCGGGGAGCTGTTTTTT.

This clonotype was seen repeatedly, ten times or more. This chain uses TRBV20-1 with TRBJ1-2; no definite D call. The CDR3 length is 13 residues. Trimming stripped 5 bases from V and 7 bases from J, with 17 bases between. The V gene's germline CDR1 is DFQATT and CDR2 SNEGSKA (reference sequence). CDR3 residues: CSASSLQSGGYTF. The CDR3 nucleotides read TGCAGTGCTTCCAGCCTCCAAAGTGGTGGCTACACCTTC.

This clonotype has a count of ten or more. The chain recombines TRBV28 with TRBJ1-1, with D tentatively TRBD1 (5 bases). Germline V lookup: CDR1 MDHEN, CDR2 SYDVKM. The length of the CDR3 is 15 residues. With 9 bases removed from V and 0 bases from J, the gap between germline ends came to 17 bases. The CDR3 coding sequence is TGTGCCAGTCAACCATCGGGGACCCTGAACACTGAAGCTTTCTTT. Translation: CASQPSGTLNTEAFF.

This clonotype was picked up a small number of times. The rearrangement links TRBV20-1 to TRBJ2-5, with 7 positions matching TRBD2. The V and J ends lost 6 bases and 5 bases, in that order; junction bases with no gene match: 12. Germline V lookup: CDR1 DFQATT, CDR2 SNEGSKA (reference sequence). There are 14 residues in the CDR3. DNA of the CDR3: TGCAGTGCCCCCCCGGTAGCGGGCGAGGAGACCCAGTACTTC. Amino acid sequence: CSAPPVAGEETQYF.

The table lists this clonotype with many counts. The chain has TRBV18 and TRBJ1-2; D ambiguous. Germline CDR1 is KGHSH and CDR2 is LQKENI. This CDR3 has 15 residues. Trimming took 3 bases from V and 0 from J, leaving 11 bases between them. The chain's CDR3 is CASSPQALANYGYTF. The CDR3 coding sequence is TGTGCCAGCTCACCTCAGGCGCTGGCTAACTATGGCTACACCTTC.

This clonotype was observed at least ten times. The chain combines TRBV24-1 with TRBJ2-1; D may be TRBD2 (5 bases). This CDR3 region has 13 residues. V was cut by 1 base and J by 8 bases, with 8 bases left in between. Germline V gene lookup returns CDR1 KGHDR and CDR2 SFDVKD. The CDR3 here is CATSDLTGDEQFF. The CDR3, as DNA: TGTGCCACCAGTGATTTAACCGGGGATGAGCAGTTCTTC.

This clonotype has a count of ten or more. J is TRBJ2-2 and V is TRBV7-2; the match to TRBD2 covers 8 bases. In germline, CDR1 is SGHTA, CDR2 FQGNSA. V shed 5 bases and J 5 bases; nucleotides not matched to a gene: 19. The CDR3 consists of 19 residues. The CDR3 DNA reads TGTGCCAGCAGCCCCCGCGGGCGAGCGGGAGTAATATATACCGGGGAGCTGTTTTTT. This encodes CASSPRGRAGVIYTGELFF.

Here the CDR3 DNA reads TGTGCCAGCAGCTTAGGGGGACCTCCACCTTACGAGCAGTACTTC. Protein sequence: CASSLGGPPPYEQYF. The chain joins TRBV7-6 to TRBJ2-7; D is tentatively TRBD1 or TRBD2 (5 bases each). Trimming shortened V by 1 base and J by 4 bases, and 14 bases separated the two germline ends. CDR1 is SGHVS and CDR2 is FNYEAQ in the germline V gene. The CDR3 runs to 15 residues. Variable domain in full (rest from reference TRBV7-6 and TRBJ2-7): GAGVSQSPRYKVTKRGQDVALRCDPISGHVSLYWYRQALGQGPEFLTYFNYEAQQDKSGLPNDRFSAERPEGSISTLTIQRTEQRDSAMYRCASSLGGPPPYEQYFGPGTRLTVT.

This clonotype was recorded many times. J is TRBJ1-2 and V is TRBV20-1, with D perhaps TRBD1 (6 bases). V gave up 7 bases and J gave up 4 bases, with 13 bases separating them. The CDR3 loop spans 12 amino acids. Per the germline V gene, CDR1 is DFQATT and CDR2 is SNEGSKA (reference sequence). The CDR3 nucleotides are TGCAGTGTCCCGGACAGAGTCTATGGCTACACCTTC. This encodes CSVPDRVYGYTF.

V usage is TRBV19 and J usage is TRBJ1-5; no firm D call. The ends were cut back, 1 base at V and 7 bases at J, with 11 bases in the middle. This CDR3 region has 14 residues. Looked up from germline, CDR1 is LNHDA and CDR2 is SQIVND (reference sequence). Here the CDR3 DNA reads TGTGCCAGTAGTATAGGTGACCCGGGGCAGCCCCAGCATTTT. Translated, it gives CASSIGDPGQPQHF.

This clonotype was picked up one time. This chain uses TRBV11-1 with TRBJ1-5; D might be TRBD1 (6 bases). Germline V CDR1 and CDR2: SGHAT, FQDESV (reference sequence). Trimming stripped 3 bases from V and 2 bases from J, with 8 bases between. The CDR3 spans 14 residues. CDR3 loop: CASSLTGRNQPQHF. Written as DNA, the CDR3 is TGTGCCAGCAGCTTGACAGGTCGCAATCAGCCCCAGCATTTT. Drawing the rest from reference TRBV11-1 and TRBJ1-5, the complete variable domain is EAEVAQSPRYKITEKSQAVAFWCDPISGHATLYWYRQILGQGPELLVQFQDESVVDDSQLPKDRFSAERLKGVDSTLKIQPAELGDSAMYLCASSLTGRNQPQHFGDGTRLSIL.

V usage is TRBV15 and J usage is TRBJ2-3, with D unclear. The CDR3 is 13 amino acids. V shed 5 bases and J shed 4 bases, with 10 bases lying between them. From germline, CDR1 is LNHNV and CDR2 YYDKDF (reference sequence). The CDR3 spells CATSPARADTQYF. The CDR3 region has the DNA TGTGCCACCAGCCCGGCCCGGGCAGATACGCAGTATTTT. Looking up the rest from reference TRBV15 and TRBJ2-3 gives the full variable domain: DAMVIQNPRYQVTQFGKPVTLSCSQTLNHNVMYWYQQKSSQAPKLLFHYYDKDFNNEADTPDNFQSRRPNTSFCFLDIRSPGLGDTAMYLCATSPARADTQYFGPGTRLTVL.

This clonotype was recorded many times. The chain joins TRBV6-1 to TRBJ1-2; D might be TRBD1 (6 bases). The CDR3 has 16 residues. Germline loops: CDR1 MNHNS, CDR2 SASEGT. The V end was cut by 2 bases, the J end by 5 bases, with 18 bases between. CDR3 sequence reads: CASSEWGQGEGYGYTF. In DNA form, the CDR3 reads TGTGCCAGCAGTGAATGGGGGCAAGGGGAGGGATATGGCTACACCTTC.

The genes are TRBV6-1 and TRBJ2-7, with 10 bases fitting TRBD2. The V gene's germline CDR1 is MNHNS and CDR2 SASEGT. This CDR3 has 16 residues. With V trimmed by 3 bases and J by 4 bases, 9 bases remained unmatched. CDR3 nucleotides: TGTGCCAGCAGTGAGCAGCCTAGCGGGAGTATTTACGAGCAGTACTTC. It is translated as CASSEQPSGSIYEQYF.

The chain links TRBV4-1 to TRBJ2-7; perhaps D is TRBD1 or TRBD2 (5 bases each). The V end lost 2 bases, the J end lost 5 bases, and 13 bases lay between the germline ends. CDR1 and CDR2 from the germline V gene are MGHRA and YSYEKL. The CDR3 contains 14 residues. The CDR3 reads CASSQTGSGNEQYF. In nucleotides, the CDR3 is TGCGCCAGCAGCCAAACGGGATCAGGGAACGAGCAGTACTTC.